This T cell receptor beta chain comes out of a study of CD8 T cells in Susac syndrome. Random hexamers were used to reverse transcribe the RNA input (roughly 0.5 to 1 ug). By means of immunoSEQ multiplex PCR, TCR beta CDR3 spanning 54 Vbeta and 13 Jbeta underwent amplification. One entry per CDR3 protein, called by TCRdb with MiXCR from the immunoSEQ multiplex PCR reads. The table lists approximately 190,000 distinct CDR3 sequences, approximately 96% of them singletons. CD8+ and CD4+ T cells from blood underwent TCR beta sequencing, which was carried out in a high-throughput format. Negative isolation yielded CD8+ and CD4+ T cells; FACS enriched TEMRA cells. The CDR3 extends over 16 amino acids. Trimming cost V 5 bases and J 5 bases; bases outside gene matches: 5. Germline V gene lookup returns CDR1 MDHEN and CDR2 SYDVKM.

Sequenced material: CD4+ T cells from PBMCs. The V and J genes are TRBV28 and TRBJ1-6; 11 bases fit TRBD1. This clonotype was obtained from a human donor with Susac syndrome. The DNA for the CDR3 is TGTGCCAGCAGTCCCGGGACAGGGGGAAATAATTCACCCCTCCACTTT. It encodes CASSPGTGGNNSPLHF.